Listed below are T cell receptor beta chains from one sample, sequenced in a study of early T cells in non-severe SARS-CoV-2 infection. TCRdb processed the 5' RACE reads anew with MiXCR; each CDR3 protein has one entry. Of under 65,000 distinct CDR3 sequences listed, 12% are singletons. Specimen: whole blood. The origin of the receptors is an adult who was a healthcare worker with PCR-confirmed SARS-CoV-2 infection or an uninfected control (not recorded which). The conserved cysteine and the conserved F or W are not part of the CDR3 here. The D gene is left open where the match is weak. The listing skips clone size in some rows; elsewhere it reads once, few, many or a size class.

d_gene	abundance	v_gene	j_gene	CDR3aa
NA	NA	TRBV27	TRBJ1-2	ASYGPMGGESYGYT
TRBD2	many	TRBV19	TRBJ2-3	ASSISGGADTQY
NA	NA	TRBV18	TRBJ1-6	ASSPVAAYNSPLH
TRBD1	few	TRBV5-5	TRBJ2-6	ASSITGAGANVLT
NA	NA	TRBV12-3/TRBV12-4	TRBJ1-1	ASKLGTVNTEAF
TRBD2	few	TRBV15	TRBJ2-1	ATSSRTSGGHEQF
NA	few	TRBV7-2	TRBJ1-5	ASSTQAGQPQH
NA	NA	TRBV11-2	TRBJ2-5	ASEMCETQY
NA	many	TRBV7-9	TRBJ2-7	ASSSRAYEQY
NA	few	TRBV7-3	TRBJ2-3	ASSPTRGATDTQY
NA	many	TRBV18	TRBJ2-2	ASSPQGTQTGELF
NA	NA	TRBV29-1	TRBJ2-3	SVEFTGGTDTQY
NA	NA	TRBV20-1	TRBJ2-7	SASQQVVWYEQY
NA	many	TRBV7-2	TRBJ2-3	ASSSRLASTDTQY
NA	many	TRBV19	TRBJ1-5	ASSPREGMGNQPQH
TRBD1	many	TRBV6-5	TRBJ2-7	ASSRDRVEQY
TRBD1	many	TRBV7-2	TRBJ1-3	ASSSNRGDTIY
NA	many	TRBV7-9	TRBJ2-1	ASSLRPDLSYNEQF
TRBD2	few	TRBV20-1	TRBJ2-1	SLTSSGFEQF
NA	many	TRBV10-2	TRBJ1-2	ASSDRGRGYT
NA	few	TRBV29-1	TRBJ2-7	SVATGFREQY
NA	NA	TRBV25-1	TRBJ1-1	ASSEEGAMNTEAF
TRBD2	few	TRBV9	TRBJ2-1	ASSVEVGGGTSYNEQF
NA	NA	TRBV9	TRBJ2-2	ASSRRADTGELF
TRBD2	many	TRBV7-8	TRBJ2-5	ASSPLTSVETQY
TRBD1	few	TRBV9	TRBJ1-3	ASRPDRGGGNTIY
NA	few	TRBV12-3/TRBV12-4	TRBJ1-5	ASSSGARYQPQH
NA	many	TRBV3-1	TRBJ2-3	ASSLRTIGDTQY
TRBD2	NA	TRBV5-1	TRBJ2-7	ASSTSGGAYEQY
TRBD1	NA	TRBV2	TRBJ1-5	ASSPTGGSQPQH
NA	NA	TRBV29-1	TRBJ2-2	SALRGGTGELF
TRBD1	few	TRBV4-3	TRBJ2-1	ASSQSRGSYNEQF
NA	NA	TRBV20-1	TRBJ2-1	SATGTGTYNEQF
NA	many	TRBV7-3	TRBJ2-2	ASSPPPGVGELF
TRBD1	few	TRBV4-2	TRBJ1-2	ASSQAGQANYGYT
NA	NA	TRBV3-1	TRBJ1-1	ASSQADEAF
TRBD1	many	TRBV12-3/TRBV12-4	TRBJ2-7	ASSLVQGGEQY
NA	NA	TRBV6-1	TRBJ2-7	ASRTPGTHRLGSYEQY
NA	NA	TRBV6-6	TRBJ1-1	ASGPEAF
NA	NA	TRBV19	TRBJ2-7	ASRPGPSYEQY
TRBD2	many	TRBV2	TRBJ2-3	ASSEAGISGGLTDTQY
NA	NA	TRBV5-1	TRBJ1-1	ASSLGGGTNTEAF
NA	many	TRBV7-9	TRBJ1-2	ASSLAGASHYGYT
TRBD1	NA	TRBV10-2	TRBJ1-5	ASSAGTGFNQPQH
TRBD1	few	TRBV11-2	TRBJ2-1	ASSLTRRDRVYNEQF
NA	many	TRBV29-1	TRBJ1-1	SVEGGRSGSTEAF
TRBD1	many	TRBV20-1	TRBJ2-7	SAQDRDSLYEQY
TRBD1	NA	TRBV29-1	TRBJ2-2	SAKTGGVGPNTGELF
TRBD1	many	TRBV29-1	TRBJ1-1	SVPRGFGTEAF
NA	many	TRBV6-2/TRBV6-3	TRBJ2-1	ASSLRGDEQF
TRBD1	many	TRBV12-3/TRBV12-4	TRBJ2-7	ASSLVPGGYEQY
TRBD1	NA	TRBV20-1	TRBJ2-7	SAGTGSSYEQY
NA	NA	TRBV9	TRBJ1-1	ASSVAQKTEAF
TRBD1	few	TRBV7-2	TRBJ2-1	ASTDWDRGDEQF
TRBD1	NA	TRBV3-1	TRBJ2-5	ASRQGSRETQY